Each of the 20 T cell receptor beta chains below was sequenced from the same sample in a study of T cell responses to AZD1222 COVID-19 vaccine. Assay: immunoSEQ multiplex PCR; the TCRdb copy retains only in-frame clones and omits some. The data contain about 190,000 clones, 87% of them singletons. The material sequenced was peripheral blood, taken on day 0 of MenACWY control vaccination. These receptors came from an adult in good health.

This chain connects TRBV5-4 to TRBJ1-3, with 7 nucleotides matching TRBD1. After removal of 4 bases from V and 0 bases from J, the junction contained 4 bases not matched to a gene. Germline V gives CDR1 SGHNT, CDR2 YYREEE (reference sequence). The CDR3 has 15 amino acids. CDR3 amino acids: CASSRDSNSGNTIYF. The CDR3, as DNA: TGTGCCAGCAGCCGGGACAGTAACTCTGGAAACACCATATATTTT.

The chain uses TRBV23-1 and TRBJ1-5; perhaps TRBD1 as D (5 bases). TRBV23-1 is given ORF status, its function remaining uncertain. CDR3 size: 14 residues. V was trimmed by 9 bases and J by 1 base, leaving 13 bases between them. The CDR3 sequence is CARPSGRSNQPQHF. CDR3 nucleotide sequence: TGCGCCAGACCCTCGGGACGGAGCAATCAGCCCCAGCATTTT.

This chain joins TRBV25-1 and TRBJ2-7, with TRBD1 identical over 7 bases. CDR1 MGHDK and CDR2 SYGVNS come from the germline V gene. CDR3 size: 14 residues. Trimming took 5 bases from V and 0 from J; bases not matched to a gene: 4. This CDR3 reads CASSKQGSSYEQYF. In DNA form, the CDR3 reads TGTGCCAGCAGTAAACAGGGGTCCTCCTACGAGCAGTACTTC.

A few counts support this clone. V gene TRBV7-9 combines with J gene TRBJ2-1; 13 bases are a match to TRBD2. J lost 8 bases, V lost 6 bases, and 7 bases had no gene match. The CDR3 length is 15 residues. Germline CDR1 is SEHNR and CDR2 is FQNEAQ (reference sequence). DNA of the CDR3: TGTGCCAGCAGTAATACTAGCGGGAGGGCCTATGAGCAGTTCTTC. Translated: CASSNTSGRAYEQFF. Full variable domain (missing parts from reference TRBV7-9 and TRBJ2-1): DTGVSQNPRHKITKRGQNVTFRCDPISEHNRLYWYRQTLGQGPEFLTYFQNEAQLEKSRLLSDRFSAERPKGSFSTLEIQRTEQGDSAMYLCASSNTSGRAYEQFFGPGTRLTVL.

This clone was observed a single time. The V and J genes are TRBV5-8 and TRBJ2-7; maybe TRBD1 (6 bases). This CDR3 has 12 amino acids. The germline V gene encodes CDR1 SGHTS and CDR2 YDEGEE. V was cut by 7 bases and J by 4 bases, with 12 bases left in between. CDR3 coding DNA: TGTGCCAGCTTGCCAGGGGTGTACGAGCAGTACTTC. Its translation is CASLPGVYEQYF.

V gene TRBV7-2 combines with J gene TRBJ2-1, with TRBD2 as a possible D gene (5 bases). V was cut by 8 bases and J by 9 bases, with 14 bases left in between. The germline V gene has CDR1 SGHTA and CDR2 FQGNSA. This CDR3 is built from 12 residues. For the CDR3, the DNA is TGTGCCAGCGAACTGCGGGTGGGTGAGCAGTTCTTC. As protein: CASELRVGEQFF.

This chain joins TRBV5-1 and TRBJ1-1; D is undetermined. This CDR3 has 13 residues. Germline assignment: CDR1 SGHRS and CDR2 YFSETQ. V was clipped by 5 bases and J by 1 base, with 9 bases between them. The CDR3 DNA sequence: TGCGCCAGCAGGAGTCAGACGAACACTGAAGCTTTCTTT. As protein: CASRSQTNTEAFF.

V and J are TRBV3-1 (or the pseudogene TRBV3-2) and TRBJ2-6; 8 bases map to TRBD2. The germline V gene has CDR1 LGHDT and CDR2 YNNKEL (reference sequence). The CDR3 is 15 residues long. V gave up 7 bases and J gave up 2 bases; unmatched junction bases: 4. This CDR3 is CASTTGGAGANVLTF. DNA of the CDR3: TGTGCCAGCACCACCGGGGGGGCTGGGGCCAACGTCCTGACTTTC.

This chain links TRBV7-8 with TRBJ2-3, with TRBD1 identical over 9 bases. V was pared by 5 bases and J by 1 base, with 1 base of the junction left unmatched. Germline V gene sequence: CDR1 SGHVS, CDR2 FQNEAQ. This CDR3 spans 14 amino acids. CDR3 loop: CASSRQGGTDTQYF. CDR3 coding DNA: TGTGCCAGCAGCCGACAGGGGGGCACAGATACGCAGTATTTT.

The V call is TRBV19, the J call TRBJ2-2; 7 bases are a match to TRBD1. This CDR3 contains 15 residues. Unmatched junction bases numbered 5, after V lost 3 bases and J lost 4 bases. Looked up from germline, CDR1 is LNHDA and CDR2 is SQIVND (reference sequence). Written as DNA, the CDR3 is TGTGCCAGTAGTATGGACAGGCTCTCCACCGGGGAGCTGTTTTTT. Translation: CASSMDRLSTGELFF.

Only a few counts were recorded for this clone. The rearrangement links TRBV30 to TRBJ2-1, with 16 bases aligning to TRBD2. Per the germline V gene, CDR1 is GTSNPN and CDR2 is SVGIG (reference sequence). The J segment lost 12 bases and the V segment lost 5 bases, leaving 13 bases of the junction unmatched. There are 16 residues in the CDR3. The CDR3 sequence is CAWPGTSGGAWYGQFF. The CDR3 coding sequence is TGTGCCTGGCCGGGGACTAGCGGGGGGGCATGGTATGGGCAGTTCTTC.

The chain couples TRBV5-5 to TRBJ2-7; 8 bases line up with TRBD1. V trimming: 2 bases; J trimming: 2 bases; junction bases outside the gene matches: 6. The CDR3 runs to 15 residues. CDR1 and CDR2 from the germline V gene are SGHKS and YYEKEE (reference sequence). For the CDR3, the DNA is TGTGCCAGCAGCTTATATTCGACAGGGGCCTACGAGCAGTACTTC. This translates into CASSLYSTGAYEQYF.

The V call is TRBV7-2, the J call TRBJ1-2; D gene uncertain. CDR1 SGHTA and CDR2 FQGNSA come from the germline V gene. V was cut by 5 bases and J by 2 bases, with 6 bases left in between. This CDR3 comprises 12 residues. Here the CDR3 DNA reads TGTGCCAGCAGCCCGAGGAACTATGGCTACACCTTC. It is translated as CASSPRNYGYTF.

The chain links TRBV25-1 to TRBJ1-1; TRBD1 is a possible D gene (5 bases). There are 11 residues in the CDR3. Germline V CDR1 and CDR2: MGHDK, SYGVNS. The V end lost 4 bases, the J end lost 14 bases, and 14 bases lay between the germline ends. CDR3 residues: CASSGAGRAFF. The CDR3 DNA reads as TGTGCCAGCAGTGGGGCAGGGCGGGCGTTCTTT.

The V gene is TRBV29-1, the J gene TRBJ2-1; TRBD1 matches at 7 bases. V dropped 7 bases and J dropped 6; count of bases not matched to a gene: 9. Per germline, CDR1 SQVTM and CDR2 ANQGSEA. There are 13 residues in the CDR3. CDR3 DNA: TGCAGCGGTGTCCGGGACAGCCTCAATGAGCAGTTCTTC. It yields the protein CSGVRDSLNEQFF.

The chain carries TRBV2 and TRBJ1-5; D possibly corresponds to TRBD1 (6 bases). CDR1 is SNHLY and CDR2 is FYNNEI in the germline V gene. This CDR3 is 16 amino acids long. V dropped 0 bases and J dropped 2 bases, with 11 bases sitting between them. CDR3 coding DNA: TGTGCCAGCAGTGAAGCAGGGGGGGCCGGCAATCAGCCCCAGCATTTT. Its protein product is CASSEAGGAGNQPQHF.

This chain connects TRBV19 to TRBJ1-1; no definite D call. The germline CDR1 and CDR2 sequences are LNHDA and SQIVND (reference sequence). The CDR3 is 14 residues long. Trimming left V 6 bases short and J 7 bases short, with 18 bases between. The CDR3 sequence: CASRPTPGRIEAFF. CDR3 bases: TGTGCCAGTAGGCCAACACCTGGACGCATTGAAGCTTTCTTT.

The rearrangement uses TRBV12-3 or TRBV12-4 and TRBJ2-2, with TRBD1 identical over 8 bases. V was clipped by 5 bases and J by 14 bases; unmatched bases: 7. This CDR3 contains 12 residues. CDR3 DNA sequence: TGTGCCAGCAGTCGACAGGGGAGCCCCCTGTTTTTT. Amino acids: CASSRQGSPLFF.

This rearrangement joins TRBV7-9 to TRBJ2-7; 8 positions match TRBD2. The CDR3 contains 16 residues. CDR1 is SEHNR and CDR2 is FQNEAQ in the germline V gene (reference sequence). The ends lost 2 bases at V and 2 bases at J; junction bases unmatched: 8. CDR3 DNA: TGTGCCAGCAGCTTATATTTGGGACTAGGGGCCTACGAGCAGTACTTC. The encoded protein is CASSLYLGLGAYEQYF. Full variable domain (remainder filled in from reference TRBV7-9 and TRBJ2-7): DTGVSQNPRHKITKRGQNVTFRCDPISEHNRLYWYRQTLGQGPEFLTYFQNEAQLEKSRLLSDRFSAERPKGSFSTLEIQRTEQGDSAMYLCASSLYLGLGAYEQYFGPGTRLTVT.

This clone turned up a few times. This chain links TRBV6-4 with TRBJ2-1; D may be TRBD2 (6 bases). This CDR3 has 12 residues. Between the trimmed V and J ends, which lost 4 bases and 5 bases, there was a span of 6 bases. Looked up from germline, CDR1 is MRHNA and CDR2 is SNTAGT. The chain's CDR3 is CASSGGDNEQFF. The DNA of the CDR3 is TGTGCCAGCAGTGGCGGGGACAATGAGCAGTTCTTC.